These 19 T cell receptor beta chains originate from one sample sequenced in a study of blood T cell repertoires in COVID-19. The protocol was immunoSEQ multiplex PCR, while the TCRdb copy is restricted to in-frame clones and leaves out a portion. The sample holds 95,000 to 150,000 clones; roughly 89% are singletons and the top ten take 3.5% to 4%. Source material: peripheral blood. These receptors all come from a woman aged 55-70 years with COVID-19, enrolled during active disease.

This rearrangement joins TRBV11-2 to TRBJ2-1; D not resolved. Germline loops: CDR1 SGHAT, CDR2 FQNNGV. This CDR3 contains 13 residues. The V gene lost 1 base and the J gene lost 8 bases, with 9 bases spanning the gap. CDR3 bases: TGTGCCAGCAGCTTAGGACAATTGGATGAGCAGTTCTTC. Residues: CASSLGQLDEQFF.

The rearrangement uses TRBV2 and TRBJ1-6; D may be TRBD1 (5 bases). In germline, CDR1 is SNHLY, CDR2 FYNNEI. This CDR3 has 13 residues. Trimming left V 3 bases short and J 7 bases short, with 7 bases between. The CDR3 region has the DNA TGTGCCAGCAGTGAGCGACAGAATTCACCCCTCCACTTT. It specifies CASSERQNSPLHF.

The V gene is TRBV5-6, the J gene TRBJ1-1; possible D gene TRBD1, 6 bases. V lost 2 bases and J 3 bases, leaving 8 bases between the germline ends. Germline CDR1 is SGHDT and CDR2 is YYEEEE. There are 13 residues in the CDR3. CDR3 protein: CASSFGQYTEAFF. The CDR3 DNA reads TGTGCCAGCAGCTTCGGACAGTACACTGAAGCTTTCTTT.

This clone was recorded once. The chain is built from TRBV19 and TRBJ2-2, with TRBD1 identical over 10 bases. This CDR3 contains 15 residues. Germline CDR1 LNHDA, CDR2 SQIVND (reference sequence). The V segment lost 6 bases and the J segment 5 bases; nucleotides outside the gene matches: 6. CDR3 sequence reads: CASRTGGARTGELFF. CDR3 DNA sequence: TGTGCCAGTAGGACAGGGGGCGCGAGAACCGGGGAGCTGTTTTTT.

The rearrangement joins TRBV6-2 or TRBV6-3 to TRBJ2-7; TRBD2 aligns across 8 bases. This CDR3 is 15 amino acids long. The V and J ends lost 3 bases and 4 bases, in that order; junction bases with no gene match: 8. CDR1 and CDR2 from the germline V gene are MNHEY and SVGEGT. CDR3 coding DNA: TGTGCCAGCAGTTATAGGGGCCAGCGGGGGTACGAGCAGTACTTC. Translated: CASSYRGQRGYEQYF.

This clone was found once. This chain joins TRBV5-1 and TRBJ1-4; 8 bases fit TRBD1. V lost 4 bases to trimming and J lost 4 bases; unmatched junction nucleotides: 9. CDR1 and CDR2 (germline): SGHRS, YFSETQ. The CDR3 length is 16 residues. As DNA, the CDR3 is TGCGCCAGCAGCCAAGCTGGACAGGGTTTTAATGAAAAACTGTTTTTT. Protein sequence: CASSQAGQGFNEKLFF.

The genes are TRBV14 and TRBJ1-6; 7 bases match TRBD1. Germline V gene data show CDR1 as SGHDN and CDR2 as FVKESK. J lost 6 bases, V lost 4 bases, and 6 bases had no gene match. The CDR3 extends over 15 amino acids. The CDR3 protein is CASSPMTGTNSPLHF. Written as DNA, the CDR3 is TGTGCCAGCAGCCCTATGACAGGGACTAATTCACCCCTCCACTTT.

The chain couples TRBV5-6 to TRBJ2-3; D perhaps matches TRBD1 (6 bases). The CDR3 is 14 amino acids. The germline CDR1 and CDR2 sequences are SGHDT and YYEEEE. With 1 base removed from V and 3 bases from J, the gap between germline ends came to 9 bases. The CDR3 nucleotides read TGTGCCAGCAGCTTGATAACAGGGACAGATACGCAGTATTTT. This gives the protein CASSLITGTDTQYF. Drawing the rest from reference TRBV5-6 and TRBJ2-3, the complete variable domain is DAGVTQSPTHLIKTRGQQVTLRCSPKSGHDTVSWYQQALGQGPQFIFQYYEEEERQRGNFPDRFSGHQFPNYSSELNVNALLLGDSALYLCASSLITGTDTQYFGPGTRLTVL.

CDR3 region: CASSYNPGVNTEAFF. DNA of the CDR3: TGTGCCAGCAGTTATAATCCAGGGGTGAACACTGAAGCTTTCTTT. This sequence joins TRBV27 and TRBJ1-1, with D possibly being TRBD1 (6 bases). Germline V lookup: CDR1 MNHEY, CDR2 SMNVEV (reference sequence). This CDR3 spans 15 amino acids. Trimming took off 4 bases at V and 0 bases at J, with 12 bases between the two ends.

This chain connects TRBV4-1 to TRBJ2-5, with TRBD1 as a possible D gene (5 bases). The CDR3 has 13 residues. CDR1 and CDR2 (germline): MGHRA, YSYEKL. The V end lost 6 bases, the J end lost 4 bases, and 12 bases lay between the germline ends. DNA for the CDR3: TGCGCCAGCAGGCGGTCTAGGGGAGAGACCCAGTACTTC. Translation: CASRRSRGETQYF.

The rearrangement links TRBV7-5 to TRBJ1-1; the table gives TRBD1 as D, unverified against the DNA. TRBV7-5 is a listed pseudogene. The CDR3 is 15 amino acids. CDR3 region: CARSLGTGGETEAFF. The CDR3 nucleotides are TGTGCCAGAAGCTTAGGGACAGGGGGGGAAACTGAAGCTTTCTTT.

The chain links TRBV19 to TRBJ2-1; 9 positions match TRBD1. V was clipped by 5 bases and J by 5 bases; unmatched bases: 13. From germline, CDR1 is LNHDA and CDR2 SQIVND (reference sequence). CDR3 length equals 17 residues. CDR3 protein: CASSLTGTGIGNNEQFF. The CDR3 DNA is TGTGCCAGTAGTTTAACCGGGACAGGGATTGGAAACAATGAGCAGTTCTTC.

This chain connects TRBV11-3 to TRBJ2-1; D possibly corresponds to TRBD1 (5 bases). The V and J ends lost 5 bases and 8 bases respectively, with 16 bases between them. The germline CDR1 and CDR2 sequences are SGHNT and YENEEA. The length of the CDR3 is 14 residues. The CDR3, as DNA: TGTGCCAGCAGCCCAGGGCAGGGTTCAGATGAGCAGTTCTTC. The encoded protein is CASSPGQGSDEQFF.

This chain joins TRBV9 and TRBJ2-3; D is ambiguous. The CDR3 has 15 residues. CDR1 is SGDLS and CDR2 is YYNGEE in the germline V gene. V was cut by 0 bases and J by 0 bases, with 8 bases left in between. The CDR3 sequence is CASSVAVTSTDTQYF. The CDR3 DNA follows: TGTGCCAGCAGCGTAGCTGTGACTAGCACAGATACGCAGTATTTT.

The chain joins TRBV11-2 to TRBJ2-2, with TRBD1 matching over 8 bases. The length of the CDR3 is 15 residues. The V gene's germline CDR1 is SGHAT and CDR2 FQNNGV. V was clipped by 1 base and J by 6 bases; unmatched bases: 4. The CDR3, as DNA: TGTGCCAGCAGCTTAGTCCAGGGGGCGTCCGGGGAGCTGTTTTTT. Its protein product is CASSLVQGASGELFF.

This clone has only one observation. This chain uses TRBV7-3 with TRBJ1-2; a possible D gene is TRBD1 (6 bases). CDR3 length: 14 amino acids. The V end lost 5 bases, the J end lost 6 bases, and 16 bases lay between the germline ends. Looked up from germline, CDR1 is SGHTA and CDR2 is FQGTGA. The CDR3 loop reads CASSPGGGHDGYTF. The CDR3 nucleotides are TGTGCCAGCAGCCCTGGGGGGGGGCACGATGGCTACACCTTC.

The chain couples TRBV3-1 (or the pseudogene TRBV3-2) to TRBJ1-6; TRBD1 might be the D (5 bases). The V gene's germline CDR1 is LGHDT and CDR2 YNNKEL (reference sequence). The ends were cut back, 4 bases at V and 10 bases at J, with 17 bases in the middle. This CDR3 spans 15 amino acids. CDR3: CASSRSQGEVSPLHF. The CDR3 bases are TGTGCCAGCAGCCGGTCTCAGGGTGAAGTATCACCCCTCCACTTT.

In its sample, this clone was seen a few times. The chain carries TRBV29-1 and TRBJ2-1; 8 bases agree with TRBD2. The CDR3 contains 13 residues. Germline CDR1 and CDR2: SQVTM and ANQGSEA. Trimming cost V 4 bases and J 7 bases; bases outside gene matches: 6. CDR3 amino acids: CSVGLTSENEQFF. The CDR3 bases are TGCAGCGTTGGGTTGACTAGCGAGAATGAGCAGTTCTTC.

The chain has TRBV4-3 and TRBJ2-7; TRBD1 aligns across 8 bases. The germline gives CDR1 LGHNA, CDR2 YSLEER. J gave up 3 bases and V 1 base, and 5 bases lay outside the gene matches. The CDR3 is 15 amino acids. The CDR3 nucleotides read TGCGCCAGCAGCCAAGGTGGCACAGGGGGCTACGAGCAGTACTTC. This codes for CASSQGGTGGYEQYF.